Sequencing of this T cell receptor beta chain was carried out in a study of blood T cells in healthy people across ages. Across the study: In model experiments, template switching was able to capture about one barcoded beta molecule for every two T cells that were present. The study's findings and limits: As naive T cell percentage varied, TCR beta diversity correlated strongly with it.

This clonotype has a handful of counts. The target antigen is unknown. The germline V gene encodes CDR1 SGHRS and CDR2 YFSETQ. The CDR3 contains 16 residues. Trimming cost V 2 bases and J 5 bases, with 16 bases left between them. The authors ran a second PCR of 7 to 11 cycles using a sample-barcoded 5' primer and a J-beta primer mix. Each CDR3 protein gets one entry after TCRdb re-called the 5' RACE reads with MiXCR. The table lists around 1,000,000 distinct CDR3 sequences, roughly a quarter of them singletons. These same records also appear under a second study, on T cells of mothers and their children. Per that paper: Each donor was one of three healthy Caucasian mothers or one of their six children. The M1S primer of the second PCR added sample barcodes and 2-4 random nucleotides.

The chain is built from TRBV5-1 and TRBJ2-2, with D perhaps being TRBD1 or TRBD2 (6 bases each). Sequenced: blood. The receptor comes from a girl aged 2-10 years in good health. CDR3: CASSFEGGSRTGELFF. CDR3 sequence (DNA): TGCGCCAGCAGCTTCGAAGGGGGGAGTCGGACCGGGGAGCTGTTTTTT. Full variable domain (outside the CDR3, taken from reference TRBV5-1 and TRBJ2-2): KAGVTQTPRYLIKTRGQQVTLSCSPISGHRSVSWYQQTPGQGLQFLFEYFSETQRNKGNFPGRFSGRQFSNSRSEMNVSTLELGDSALYLCASSFEGGSRTGELFFGEGSRLTVL.